This T cell receptor beta chain appears in the sequencing data of a study of T cell changes during pregnancy in multiple sclerosis. This CDR3 has 15 amino acids. The V gene lost 2 bases and the J gene lost 3 bases, with 11 bases spanning the gap. Germline assignment: CDR1 MDHEN and CDR2 SYDVKM. The repertoire was sequenced with immunoSEQ multiplex PCR; TCRdb's copy has only in-frame clones and lacks some. The sample has around 38,000 clones, 91% seen once. Sequencing was performed on CD8+ T cells from peripheral blood mononuclear cells, taken in the second trimester of pregnancy. The chain links TRBV28 to TRBJ1-5, with D possibly matching TRBD1 (6 bases). This clonotype was sampled from a female donor with multiple sclerosis, enrolled in a pregnancy study. The chain's CDR3 is CASSLNYRDNQPQHF. The CDR3 nucleotides are TGTGCCAGCAGTTTAAATTACAGGGACAATCAGCCCCAGCATTTT.